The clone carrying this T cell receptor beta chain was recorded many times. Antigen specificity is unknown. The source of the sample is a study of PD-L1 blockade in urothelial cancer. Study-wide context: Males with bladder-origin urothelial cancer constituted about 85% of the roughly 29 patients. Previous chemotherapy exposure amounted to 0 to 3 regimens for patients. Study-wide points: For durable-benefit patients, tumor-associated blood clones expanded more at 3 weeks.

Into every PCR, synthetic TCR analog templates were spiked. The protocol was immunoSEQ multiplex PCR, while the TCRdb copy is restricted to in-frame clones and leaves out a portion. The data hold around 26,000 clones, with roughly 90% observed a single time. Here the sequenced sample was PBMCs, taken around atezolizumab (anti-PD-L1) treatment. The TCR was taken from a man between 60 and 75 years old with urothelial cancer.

CDR3 DNA: TGTGCCAGTAGTATGACAGGCAGCAATCAGCCCCAGCATTTT. Translation: CASSMTGSNQPQHF. V is TRBV19 and J is TRBJ1-5, with a possible D match to TRBD1 (6 bases). The CDR3 is 14 residues long. CDR1 and CDR2 from the germline V gene are LNHDA and SQIVND (reference sequence). V was pared by 3 bases and J by 1 base, with 7 bases between.